The 21 T cell receptor beta chains below come from one sample, sequenced in a study of memory CD4+ T cells and cytomegalovirus serostatus. The sort gate was single viable CD3+CD4+CD8-CD45RO+ cells for memory CD4+ T cells. Repertoires were generated with immunoSEQ multiplex PCR, while TCRdb's copy carries only in-frame clones and drops some. The sample includes tens of thousands of clones, more than 70% of them seen just once. Input material: memory CD4+ T cells from blood. Every receptor here comes from an adult in good health and CMV-seronegative. Some clones in this sample may be carry-over from other donors' samples.

V usage is TRBV5-1 and J usage is TRBJ2-5; 12 bases match TRBD1. The CDR3 extends over 16 amino acids. With V trimmed by 4 bases and J by 4 bases, 8 bases remained unmatched. CDR1 is SGHRS, CDR2 YFSETQ, per germline. This CDR3 reads CASSGGTGGIGETQYF. The CDR3 bases are TGCGCCAGCAGCGGGGGGACAGGGGGCATCGGAGAGACCCAGTACTTC.

The CDR3 sequence is CASSSQVGSFSGNQPQHF. The CDR3 coding sequence is TGCGCCAGCAGCTCTCAAGTCGGGAGTTTCTCGGGCAATCAGCCCCAGCATTTT. The chain couples TRBV5-1 to TRBJ1-5; no clear D. The CDR3 is 18 amino acids. CDR1 SGHRS and CDR2 YFSETQ come from the germline V gene. The V end was cut by 3 bases, the J end by 2 bases, with 21 bases between.

The chain combines TRBV28 with TRBJ2-7, with TRBD2 identical over 14 bases. This CDR3 is built from 20 residues. Germline-derived CDR1 and CDR2 are MDHEN and SYDVKM. V lost 3 bases and J lost 3; bases outside the gene matches: 16. CDR3 sequence reads: CASSFLPGLAGVTPLYEQYF. In DNA, the CDR3 is TGTGCCAGCAGTTTCCTCCCGGGACTAGCGGGAGTGACTCCCCTCTACGAGCAGTACTTC.

The chain has TRBV2 and TRBJ2-7; D gene ambiguous. Germline values: CDR1 SNHLY, CDR2 FYNNEI. This CDR3 region has 13 residues. V lost 10 bases, J lost 5 bases, and 18 bases lay in between. The CDR3 protein is CATRPGKPDEQYF. In nucleotides, the CDR3 is TGTGCCACCCGTCCGGGCAAGCCGGACGAGCAGTACTTC.

The J gene is TRBJ2-1, the V gene TRBV30, with D maybe TRBD2 (5 bases). Trimming stripped 5 bases from V and 7 bases from J, with 24 bases between. Germline-derived CDR1 and CDR2 are GTSNPN and SVGIG (reference sequence). The CDR3 contains 16 residues. CDR3 sequence (DNA): TGTGCCTGGTCCGGCGAGGGAGCGGCCCGGAGGAATGAGCAGTTCTTC. Translated, it gives CAWSGEGAARRNEQFF.

This sequence joins TRBV7-2 and TRBJ1-3; no clear D. Germline V gene lookup returns CDR1 SGHTA and CDR2 FQGNSA. CDR3 size: 16 residues. V lost 1 base and J lost 4, with 14 bases in between. The CDR3 DNA reads as TGTGCCAGCAGCTTAGGGCGCTCCCGAGGGGGAAACACCATATATTTT. Translated: CASSLGRSRGGNTIYF.

The chain carries TRBV9 and TRBJ2-1; 9 bases agree with TRBD2. The CDR3 sequence is 15 residues long. V lost 4 bases to trimming and J lost 5 bases; unmatched junction nucleotides: 7. Germline V gene sequence: CDR1 SGDLS, CDR2 YYNGEE. This CDR3 is CASSFSTSGNNEQFF. For the CDR3, the DNA is TGTGCCAGCAGCTTTTCGACTAGCGGTAACAATGAGCAGTTCTTC.

In its sample, this clone was seen once. CDR3 sequence: CSVRAGGSSYNEQFF. The CDR3 bases are TGCAGCGTTCGAGCGGGAGGAAGCTCCTACAATGAGCAGTTCTTC. V usage is TRBV29-1 and J usage is TRBJ2-1, with 9 bases aligning to TRBD2. The germline CDR1 and CDR2 sequences are SQVTM and ANQGSEA. There are 15 residues in the CDR3. Germline trimming cut 5 bases from V and 0 bases from J; bases unmatched to any gene: 5.

The V and J genes are TRBV5-1 and TRBJ2-3; no firm D call. Germline V CDR1 and CDR2: SGHRS, YFSETQ. V lost 7 bases, J lost 0 bases, and 12 bases lay in between. CDR3 size: 14 residues. The CDR3 DNA reads as TGCGCCAGCCGTCAGGCACTAAGCACAGATACGCAGTATTTT. It specifies CASRQALSTDTQYF.

The rearrangement uses TRBV5-1 and TRBJ1-4; TRBD1 aligns across 7 bases. The germline V gene has CDR1 SGHRS and CDR2 YFSETQ. The CDR3 loop spans 17 amino acids. Trimming took 0 bases from V and 8 from J; bases not matched to a gene: 13. CDR3 nucleotide sequence: TGCGCCAGCAGCTTGGGCCCTTCCGGGACAGCGGACGAAAAACTGTTTTTT. Translated, it gives CASSLGPSGTADEKLFF.

The chain joins TRBV29-1 to TRBJ2-3; D perhaps matches TRBD2 (6 bases). The germline CDR1 and CDR2 sequences are SQVTM and ANQGSEA. V was trimmed by 7 bases and J by 6 bases, leaving 11 bases between them. This CDR3 has 11 amino acids. The CDR3 nucleotides are TGCAGCGGGGACTGGTGGGATACGCAGTATTTT. Translating it yields CSGDWWDTQYF.

This chain uses TRBV5-1 with TRBJ2-2, with 7 bases matching TRBD2. From germline, CDR1 is SGHRS and CDR2 YFSETQ. The CDR3 length is 18 residues. The trim removed 0 bases at V and 2 bases at J, leaving 10 bases unmatched. The CDR3 here is CASSLVGRLAGNTGELFF. The CDR3 nucleotides are TGCGCCAGCAGCTTGGTGGGTAGACTAGCCGGAAACACCGGGGAGCTGTTTTTT.

This clone has just one count. The chain is built from TRBV7-2 and TRBJ1-3; D possibly corresponds to TRBD1 (5 bases). This CDR3 contains 13 residues. V gave up 1 base and J gave up 6 bases, with 7 bases separating them. Germline V gives CDR1 SGHTA, CDR2 FQGNSA. DNA of the CDR3: TGTGCCAGCAGCTTAGGACAGACAAACACCATATATTTT. This translates into CASSLGQTNTIYF.

Written as DNA, the CDR3 is TGCAGTGCTAGGAGGGTCGGAGCTTTCTTT. This encodes CSARRVGAFF. V and J are TRBV20-1 and TRBJ1-1; D remains ambiguous. Germline assignment: CDR1 DFQATT and CDR2 SNEGSKA (reference sequence). The CDR3 length is 10 residues. V lost 3 bases, J lost 10 bases, and 9 bases lay in between.

This chain joins TRBV30 and TRBJ2-7; D perhaps matches TRBD2 (7 bases). The length of the CDR3 is 13 residues. Germline CDR1 is GTSNPN and CDR2 is SVGIG (reference sequence). V was clipped by 4 bases and J by 3 bases, with 13 bases between them. The DNA for the CDR3 is TGTGCCTGGACGAGGGGGGGTAGCTACGAGCAGTACTTC. Translating it yields CAWTRGGSYEQYF.

The chain combines TRBV5-5 with TRBJ1-3, with D possibly being TRBD1 (5 bases). Per germline, CDR1 SGHKS and CDR2 YYEKEE (reference sequence). There are 15 residues in the CDR3. The germline V and J ends were trimmed by 0 bases and 0 bases, with 7 bases remaining between them. In nucleotides, the CDR3 is TGTGCCAGCAGCTTGGGGGGGTTCTCTGGAAACACCATATATTTT. Protein sequence: CASSLGGFSGNTIYF. The full variable domain, in which reference TRBV5-5 and TRBJ1-3 provide the parts outside the CDR3, is DAGVTQSPTHLIKTRGQQVTLRCSPISGHKSVSWYQQVLGQGPQFIFQYYEKEERGRGNFPDRFSARQFPNYSSELNVNALLLGDSALYLCASSLGGFSGNTIYFGEGSWLTVV.

The rearrangement joins TRBV5-4 to TRBJ2-7; 11 nucleotides agree with TRBD2. Germline V gene data show CDR1 as SGHNT and CDR2 as YYREEE (reference sequence). The CDR3 consists of 14 residues. The V segment lost 5 bases and the J segment 3 bases; nucleotides outside the gene matches: 4. CDR3 nucleotides: TGTGCCAGCAGTTCCGGGACTAGCGGCTACGAGCAGTACTTC. It yields the protein CASSSGTSGYEQYF.

The V and J genes are TRBV9 and TRBJ2-5; unclear D gene. The CDR3 is 14 amino acids. Germline CDR1 SGDLS, CDR2 YYNGEE. Between the trimmed V and J ends, which lost 1 base and 3 bases, there was a span of 10 bases. Here the CDR3 DNA reads TGTGCCAGCAGCGTAACAGTCTTGAAAGAGACCCAGTACTTC. Protein product: CASSVTVLKETQYF.

The rearrangement uses TRBV5-4 and TRBJ1-2; D might be TRBD1 (5 bases). Germline values: CDR1 SGHNT, CDR2 YYREEE (reference sequence). Trimming shortened V by 0 bases and J by 2 bases, and 8 bases separated the two germline ends. The CDR3 extends over 14 amino acids. CDR3 region: CASSLGGLNYGYTF. The CDR3 DNA follows: TGTGCCAGCAGCTTGGGGGGCTTGAACTATGGCTACACCTTC.

The chain recombines TRBV9 with TRBJ1-6; D is uncertain. CDR3 length: 12 amino acids. Looked up from germline, CDR1 is SGDLS and CDR2 is YYNGEE. Trimming left V 2 bases short and J 8 bases short, with 5 bases between. CDR3 sequence (DNA): TGTGCCAGCAGCGTGGGGTATTCACCCCTCCACTTT. Its translation is CASSVGYSPLHF.

V and J are TRBV5-4 and TRBJ2-2; 8 bases line up with TRBD2. The CDR3 has 16 amino acids. V was clipped by 0 bases and J by 4 bases; unmatched bases: 5. Per the germline V gene, CDR1 is SGHNT and CDR2 is YYREEE (reference sequence). The CDR3 nucleotides are TGTGCCAGCAGCTTGGAAAGCGGGAGAGTCACCGGGGAGCTGTTTTTT. Residues: CASSLESGRVTGELFF.